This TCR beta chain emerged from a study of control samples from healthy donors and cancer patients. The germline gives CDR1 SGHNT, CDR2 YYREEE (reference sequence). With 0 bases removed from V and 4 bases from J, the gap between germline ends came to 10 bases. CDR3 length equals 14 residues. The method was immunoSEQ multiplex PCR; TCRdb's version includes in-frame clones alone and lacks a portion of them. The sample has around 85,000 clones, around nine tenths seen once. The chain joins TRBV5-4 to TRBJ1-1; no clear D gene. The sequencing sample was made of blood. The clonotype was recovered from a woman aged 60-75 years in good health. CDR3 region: CASSLEGMRTEAFF. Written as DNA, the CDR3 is TGTGCCAGCAGCTTGGAGGGAATGCGCACTGAAGCTTTCTTT.